The sample holds a few counts of the clone carrying this T cell receptor (beta chain). Its antigen is not known. This sample is part of a study of beta chain features in type 1 diabetes. Study-level points and caveats: Across all four CD4+ subsets, people with type 1 diabetes showed modestly shorter TCRB CDR3s.

The entirety of the isolated RNA underwent reverse transcription, so expressed TCRB transcripts were sequenced. Libraries were prepared by immunoSEQ multiplex PCR; TCRdb keeps only in-frame clonotypes and omits some of them. The table records around 340,000 clones, roughly 9% of them present only once. Over 95% purity was reached by all sorted populations. Per germline, CDR1 SGHVS and CDR2 FNYEAQ. This CDR3 has 16 amino acids. V lost 6 bases, J lost 2 bases, and 14 bases lay in between. The V gene is TRBV7-6, the J gene TRBJ1-6, with a possible D match to TRBD1 (6 bases). The source is a man aged 25 to 40 with type 1 diabetes. Sequenced sample: central memory CD4+ T cells from blood. The CDR3 region has the DNA TGTGCCAGCAGACAAACGACAGGAGCCTATAATTCACCCCTCCACTTT. This gives the protein CASRQTTGAYNSPLHF.